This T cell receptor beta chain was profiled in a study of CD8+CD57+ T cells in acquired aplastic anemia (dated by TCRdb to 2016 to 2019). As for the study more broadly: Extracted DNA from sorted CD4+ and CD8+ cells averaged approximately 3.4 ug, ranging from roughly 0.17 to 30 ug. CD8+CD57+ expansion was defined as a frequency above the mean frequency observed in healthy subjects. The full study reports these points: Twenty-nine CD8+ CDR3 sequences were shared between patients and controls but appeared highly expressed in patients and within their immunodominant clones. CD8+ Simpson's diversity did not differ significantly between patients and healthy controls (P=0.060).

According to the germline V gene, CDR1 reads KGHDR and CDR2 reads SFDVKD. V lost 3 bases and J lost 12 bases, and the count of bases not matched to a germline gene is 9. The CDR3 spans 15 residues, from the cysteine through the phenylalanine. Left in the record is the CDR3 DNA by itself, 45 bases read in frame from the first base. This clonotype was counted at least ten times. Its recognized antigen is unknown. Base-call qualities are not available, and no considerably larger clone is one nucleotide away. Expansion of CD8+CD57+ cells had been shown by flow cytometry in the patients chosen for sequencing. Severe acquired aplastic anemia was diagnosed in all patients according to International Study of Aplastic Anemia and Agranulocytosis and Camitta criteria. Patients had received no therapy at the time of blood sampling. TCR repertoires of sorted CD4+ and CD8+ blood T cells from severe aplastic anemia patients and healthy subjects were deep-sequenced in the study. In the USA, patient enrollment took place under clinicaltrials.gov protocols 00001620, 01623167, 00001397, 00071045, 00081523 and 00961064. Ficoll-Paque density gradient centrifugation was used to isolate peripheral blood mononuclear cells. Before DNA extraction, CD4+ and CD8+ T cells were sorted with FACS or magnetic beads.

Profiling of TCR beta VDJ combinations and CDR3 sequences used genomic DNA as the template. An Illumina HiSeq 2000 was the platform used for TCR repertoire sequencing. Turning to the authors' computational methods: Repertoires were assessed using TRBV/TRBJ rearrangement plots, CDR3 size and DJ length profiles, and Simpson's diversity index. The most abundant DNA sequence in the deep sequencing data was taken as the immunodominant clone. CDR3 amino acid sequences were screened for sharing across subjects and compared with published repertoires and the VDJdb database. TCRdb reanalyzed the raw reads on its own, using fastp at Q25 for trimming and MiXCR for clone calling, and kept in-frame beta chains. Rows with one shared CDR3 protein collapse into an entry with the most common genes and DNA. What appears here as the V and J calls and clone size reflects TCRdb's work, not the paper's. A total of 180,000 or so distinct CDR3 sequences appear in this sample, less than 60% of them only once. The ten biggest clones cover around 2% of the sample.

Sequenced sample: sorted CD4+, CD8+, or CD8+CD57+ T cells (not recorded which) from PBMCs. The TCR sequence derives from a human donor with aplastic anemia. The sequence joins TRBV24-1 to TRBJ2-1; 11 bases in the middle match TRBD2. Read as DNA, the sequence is TGTGCCACCAGTGATGCGTCTAGCGGGAGGACTTGGCAGTTCTTC. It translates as CATSDASSGRTWQFF.